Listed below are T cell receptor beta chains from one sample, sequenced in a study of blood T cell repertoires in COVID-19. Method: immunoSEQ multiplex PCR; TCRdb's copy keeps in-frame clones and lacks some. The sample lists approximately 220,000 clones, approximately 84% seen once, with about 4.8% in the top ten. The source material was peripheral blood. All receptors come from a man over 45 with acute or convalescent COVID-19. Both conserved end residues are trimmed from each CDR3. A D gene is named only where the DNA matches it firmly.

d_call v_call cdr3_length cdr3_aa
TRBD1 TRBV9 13 ASSGGQGELREQY
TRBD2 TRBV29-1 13 SVTKTSGGGYTQY
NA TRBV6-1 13 ASSEIQGINYGYT
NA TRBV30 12 AWRAAIANYGYT
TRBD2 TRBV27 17 ASSLSGGLAGGRTGELF
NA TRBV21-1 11 ASSKARRQPQH
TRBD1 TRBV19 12 ASSITGGITEAF
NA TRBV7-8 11 ASSLARELEAF
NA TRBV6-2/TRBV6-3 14 ASSYHGQLGREKLF
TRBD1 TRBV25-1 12 ASSADRLNTEAF
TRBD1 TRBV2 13 ASRDRDRGTDTQY
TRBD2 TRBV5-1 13 ASSLGIAGANEQF
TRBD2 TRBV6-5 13 ASQTSGALQETQY
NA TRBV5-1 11 ASSPEADYGYT
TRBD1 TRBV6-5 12 ASSPRDRGEKLF
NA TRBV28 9 ASTLNEKLF
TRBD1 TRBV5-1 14 ASSAGSGGIQETQY
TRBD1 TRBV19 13 ASTPQGTAFYGYT
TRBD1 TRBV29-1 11 SALPGGSYEQY
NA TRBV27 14 ASSTQQALPYNEQF
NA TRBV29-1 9 SVAGVYGYT
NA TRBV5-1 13 ASSLARGSYNEQF
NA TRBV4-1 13 ASSQVIESSYEQY
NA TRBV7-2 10 ASSLVGYGYT
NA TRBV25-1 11 ASSRGVGNTIY
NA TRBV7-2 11 ASSRTPNQPQH
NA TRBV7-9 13 ASSLGGRVSEKLF
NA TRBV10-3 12 ATAQDSLNTEAF
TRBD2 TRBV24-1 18 ATSMKRGLAGPNPTGELF
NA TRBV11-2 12 ASSPGVGSYEQY
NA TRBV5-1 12 ASSLAPYTDTQY
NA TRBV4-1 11 ASSDQGRGPQH
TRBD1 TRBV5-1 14 ASSSGQVGYTDTQY
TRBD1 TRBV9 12 ASSSRWDREGYT
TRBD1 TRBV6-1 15 ASSEALTGATNYGYT
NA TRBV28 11 ASSEEVGYGYT
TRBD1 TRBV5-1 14 ASSLGSTGAGTEAF
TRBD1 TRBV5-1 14 ASSPIPGTENYGYT
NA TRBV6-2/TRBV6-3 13 ASSYPLGGNTEAF
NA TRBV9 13 ASSVGAGLPSPLH
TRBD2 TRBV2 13 ASGLAGGVRETQY
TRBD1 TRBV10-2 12 ASRGGQGLGKLF
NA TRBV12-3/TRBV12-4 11 ASSPFGNQPQH
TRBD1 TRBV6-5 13 ASSYGDRMNTEAF
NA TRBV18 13 ASSPQKGVNTEAF
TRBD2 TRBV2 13 ASRLAGVSYNEQF
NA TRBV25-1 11 AATSNWNNEQF
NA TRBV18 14 ASSPEGVRGNQPQH
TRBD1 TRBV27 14 ASSPIGGAGGQPQH
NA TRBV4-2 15 ASSQEPGGAGANVLT
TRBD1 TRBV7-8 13 ASSSQGTASTEQY
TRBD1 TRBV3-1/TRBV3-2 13 ASSPSFRDSYEQY
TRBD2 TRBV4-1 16 ASSQERRTSGGTYEQY